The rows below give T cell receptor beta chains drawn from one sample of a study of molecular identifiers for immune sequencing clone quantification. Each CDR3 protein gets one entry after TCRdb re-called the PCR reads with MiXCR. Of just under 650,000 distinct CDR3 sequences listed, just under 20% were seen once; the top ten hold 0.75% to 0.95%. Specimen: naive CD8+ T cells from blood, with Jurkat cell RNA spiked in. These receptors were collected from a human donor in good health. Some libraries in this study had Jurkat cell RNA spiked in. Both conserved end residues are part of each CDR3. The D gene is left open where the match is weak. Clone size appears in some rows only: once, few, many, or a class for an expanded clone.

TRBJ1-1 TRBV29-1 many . CSVLDRFGTEAFF TGCAGCGTCCTAGACAGGTTTGGCACTGAAGCTTTCTTT
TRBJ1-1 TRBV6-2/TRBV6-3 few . CASRYGARLTEAFF TGTGCCAGCAGATACGGTGCGAGGCTCACTGAAGCTTTCTTT
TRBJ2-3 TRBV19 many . CASSTAEGAGTQYF TGTGCCAGTAGTACCGCCGAAGGAGCCGGTACGCAGTATTTT
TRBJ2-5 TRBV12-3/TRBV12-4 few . CASSFGEETQYF TGTGCCAGCAGTTTTGGGGAGGAGACCCAGTACTTC
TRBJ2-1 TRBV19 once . CASSTHNYPYNEQFF TGTGCCAGTAGTACGCACAACTATCCCTACAATGAGCAGTTCTTC
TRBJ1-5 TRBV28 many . CASSFLQGGTGQPQHF TGTGCCAGCAGTTTCTTACAGGGAGGGACCGGTCAGCCCCAGCATTTT
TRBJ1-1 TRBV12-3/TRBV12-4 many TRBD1 CASSLTGFPFF TGTGCCAGCAGCTTGACAGGGTTTCCTTTCTTT
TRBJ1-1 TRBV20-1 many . CSALVGLEAFF TGCAGTGCCCTCGTCGGGTTAGAAGCTTTCTTT
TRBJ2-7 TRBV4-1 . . CAGSQDRWTYEQYF TGCGCCGGCAGCCAAGACAGGTGGACCTACGAGCAGTACTTC
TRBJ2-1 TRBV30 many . CALTGTEQFF TGTGCCCTCACAGGTACTGAGCAGTTCTTC
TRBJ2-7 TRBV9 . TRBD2 CASSVGGSHYEQYF TGTGCCAGCAGCGTAGGCGGGAGTCACTACGAGCAGTACTTC
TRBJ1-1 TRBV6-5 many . CASSYSKDRMNTEAFF TGTGCCAGCAGTTACTCGAAGGACCGAATGAACACTGAAGCTTTCTTT
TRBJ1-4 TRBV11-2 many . CASSNTNGAEREKLFF TGTGCCAGCAGCAACACAAACGGGGCGGAACGTGAAAAACTGTTTTTT
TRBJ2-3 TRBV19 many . CASSKLDTDTQYF TGTGCCAGTAGTAAACTAGACACAGATACGCAGTATTTT
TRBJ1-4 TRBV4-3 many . CASSQDTAGSRANEKLFF TGCGCCAGCAGCCAAGATACGGCCGGGAGTCGGGCTAATGAAAAACTGTTTTTT
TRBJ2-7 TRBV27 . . CASSSALSYEQYF TGTGCCAGCAGTTCCGCCCTCTCCTACGAGCAGTACTTC
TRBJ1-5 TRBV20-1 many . CSARDHGLGSNQPQHF TGCAGTGCTAGAGATCACGGACTTGGTAGCAATCAGCCCCAGCATTTT
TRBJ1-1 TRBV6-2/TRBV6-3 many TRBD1 CASSGLDRATEAFF TGTGCCAGCAGTGGACTGGACAGGGCCACTGAAGCTTTCTTT
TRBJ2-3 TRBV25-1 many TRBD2 CASSVGLADTQYF TGTGCCAGCAGTGTAGGACTAGCAGACACGCAGTATTTT
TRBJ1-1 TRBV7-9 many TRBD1 CASTITWGQTNTEAFF TGTGCCAGCACCATCACGTGGGGACAGACAAACACTGAAGCTTTCTTT
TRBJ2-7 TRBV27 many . CASSLRLGGTFEQYF TGTGCCAGCAGTTTAAGACTAGGAGGCACGTTCGAGCAGTACTTC
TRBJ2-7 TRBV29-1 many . CSVSANEQYF TGCAGCGTTTCGGCGAACGAGCAGTACTTC
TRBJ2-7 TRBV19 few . CASSTWTDSSYEQYF TGTGCCAGTAGTACATGGACAGACAGCTCCTACGAGCAGTACTTC
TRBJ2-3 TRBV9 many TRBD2 CASSKPGSGSSDTQYF TGTGCCAGCAGTAAGCCGGGTAGCGGGAGTTCAGATACGCAGTATTTT
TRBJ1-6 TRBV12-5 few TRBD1 CASGPHSGTVNSPLHF TGTGCTAGTGGCCCTCATTCCGGGACAGTTAATTCACCCCTCCACTTT
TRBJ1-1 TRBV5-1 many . CASRRGANTEAFF TGCGCCAGCAGGAGGGGAGCGAACACTGAAGCTTTCTTT
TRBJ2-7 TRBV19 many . CASSYRDGGYEQYF TGTGCCAGCAGTTACCGGGACGGAGGTTACGAGCAGTACTTC
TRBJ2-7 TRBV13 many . CASSLGPGNYEQYF TGTGCCAGCAGCTTAGGCCCGGGTAACTACGAGCAGTACTTC
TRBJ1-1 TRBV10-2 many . CASADDGGSSEAFF TGCGCCAGCGCAGACGACGGTGGGTCTTCTGAAGCTTTCTTT
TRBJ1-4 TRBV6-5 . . CASSYYPSEKLFF TGTGCCAGCAGTTACTACCCGAGTGAAAAACTGTTTTTT
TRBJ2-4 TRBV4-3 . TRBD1 CASSQDLGTGVGAKNIQYF TGCGCCAGCAGCCAAGATCTGGGGACAGGGGTGGGAGCCAAAAACATTCAGTACTTC
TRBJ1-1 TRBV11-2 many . CASSLELGTEAFF TGTGCCAGCAGCTTAGAATTGGGCACTGAAGCTTTCTTT
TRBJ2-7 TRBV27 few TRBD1 CASSLIFGTGGRNEQYF TGTGCCAGCAGTTTAATTTTTGGGACAGGGGGCAGGAACGAGCAGTACTTC
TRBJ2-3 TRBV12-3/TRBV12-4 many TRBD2 CASSVGLAGVADTQYF TGTGCCAGCAGTGTGGGACTAGCGGGAGTCGCAGATACGCAGTATTTT
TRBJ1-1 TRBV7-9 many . CASSQGVSEAFF TGTGCCAGCAGCCAAGGTGTATCTGAAGCTTTCTTT
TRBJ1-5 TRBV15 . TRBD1 CATSREDRASNQPQHF TGTGCCACCAGCCGGGAGGACAGGGCAAGCAATCAGCCCCAGCATTTT
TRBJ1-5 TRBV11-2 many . CASSLGADYNQPQHF TGTGCCAGCAGCTTAGGGGCAGACTACAATCAGCCCCAGCATTTT
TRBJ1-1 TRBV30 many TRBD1 CAWTPTGGRRGNTEAFF TGTGCCTGGACTCCCACAGGGGGCCGCCGCGGGAACACTGAAGCTTTCTTT
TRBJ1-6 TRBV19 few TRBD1 CASSDRDRGARNSPLHF TGTGCCAGTAGTGACCGGGACAGGGGCGCACGGAATTCACCCCTCCACTTT
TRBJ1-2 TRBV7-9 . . CASSFTYYGYTF TGTGCCAGCAGCTTCACCTACTATGGCTACACCTTC
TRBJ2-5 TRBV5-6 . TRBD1 CASSLGSGGETQYF TGTGCCAGCAGCTTGGGGTCAGGGGGAGAGACCCAGTACTTC